This TCR beta chain is from a study of T cell repertoires in cytomegalovirus infection. Study-level background: Shared public TCR beta signatures pointed to both CMV infection and a matching HLA type. Study-level points and caveats: Public TCR beta family frequency separated CMV-and-HLA carriers, including in an independent cohort.

This clonotype was seen only a few times. Its antigen remains unknown. TCRdb itself ran the reads through MiXCR, one entry per CDR3 protein. Of approximately 500,000 distinct CDR3 sequences detected, around 11% appear once; the ten largest clones hold roughly 10%. The specimen sequenced was PBMCs. The TCR originated in a human donor in good health (CMV status not recorded). Some clones in this sample may be carry-over from other donors' samples.

The CDR3 nucleotides are TGTGCCAGCAGCCTTGGACTAGCGGGAGGGAACTACGAGCAGTACTTC. Translated, it gives CASSLGLAGGNYEQYF. The genes are TRBV7-9 and TRBJ2-7, with 15 positions matching TRBD2. V dropped 5 bases and J dropped 3; count of bases not matched to a gene: 5. The CDR3 is made up of 16 amino acids. Germline V CDR1 and CDR2: SEHNR, FQNEAQ (reference sequence).